The 32 T cell receptor beta chains listed next were all sequenced from one sample in a study of tumor-infiltrating lymphocytes in primary liver carcinoma. Using a constant-region primer together with ProtoScript II reverse transcriptase, TCR beta cDNA was made from around 500 ng of total RNA. What produced the TCR beta libraries was three nested multiplex PCR rounds using slightly modified ARM-PCR. The two initial PCR rounds, ten to eleven cycles each, used TRBV1-TRBV30 forward and C-beta reverse primers. TCRdb processed the multiplex PCR reads anew with MiXCR; each CDR3 protein has one entry. The sample includes under 200,000 distinct CDR3 sequences, about 82% seen only once; the top ten take less than 20%. For each extraction, RNA and DNA were obtained together from about 21-30 mg of unsorted bulk tissue. The sequencing sample was made of tumor tissue from primary liver carcinoma. Every receptor here comes from a man aged 35 to 55 with primary liver carcinoma and hepatitis B virus infection.

This clonotype was counted between two and nine times. As the CDR3 is not closed by the conserved phenylalanine or tryptophan, this likely results from a read error. The chain uses TRBV11-1 and TRBJ1-1; D might be TRBD1 (5 bases). The CDR3 contains 14 residues. In germline, CDR1 is SGHAT, CDR2 FQDESV (reference sequence). The CDR3 DNA is TGTGTCAGCAGCTTAAGTCGGGGGATAGCTGAAGCTTTCCTT. Residues: CVSSLSRGIAEAFL.

Worth noting for this clonotype: The junction shows a germline mismatch at one end, possibly a read error. The chain links TRBV11-1 to TRBJ2-7; the D gene is possibly TRBD2 (6 bases). This CDR3 spans 15 amino acids. In germline, CDR1 is SGHAT, CDR2 FQDESV (reference sequence). CDR3 coding DNA: TGTGCCAGCAGCTCAACCCGGGACTCCTTCTACGAGCATTACTTC. Translating gives CASSSTRDSFYEHYF.

Details on this clonotype: The germline gene is not matched at one end of the junction; a read error may be the cause. CDR3 sequence: CARTQKTTLSGTNVLTF. Here the CDR3 DNA reads TGTGCCAGGACCCAGAAAACTACCCTCTCTGGGACCAACGTCCTGACTTTC. The genes are TRBV6-2 or TRBV6-3 and TRBJ2-6; no reliable D call. CDR1 is MNHEY and CDR2 is SVGEGT in the germline V gene. The CDR3 totals 17 residues.

As concerns this clonotype: At one of its ends the junction is not consistent with the germline gene, which may arise from a read error. CDR3 bases: TGTGCCAGAAGTTTTGGCAGAGACAATGAGCAATTCTTC. Translating gives CARSFGRDNEQFF. V usage is TRBV12-3 or TRBV12-4 and J usage is TRBJ2-1; D is ambiguous. This CDR3 contains 13 residues.

In the case of this clonotype: At one boundary the junction diverges from the germline segment, which might be a read error. The V gene is TRBV10-3, the J gene TRBJ2-7, with a possible D match to TRBD1 (7 bases). CDR3 size: 14 residues. CDR1 and CDR2 (germline): ENHRY, SYGVKD. DNA for the CDR3: TGTCCCATCAGACAGGGACTCACTGGGGTTGGGCAGTACTTC. It encodes CPIRQGLTGVGQYF.

This clonotype has a single count. Germline is not matched at one junction end, which may reflect a read error. V usage is TRBV5-4 and J usage is TRBJ2-1, with 10 nucleotides matching TRBD1. The CDR3 has 16 amino acids. Germline lookup yields CDR1 SGHNT and CDR2 YYREEE (reference sequence). CDR3 DNA: TGTGCCAGCAACTTTGACAGGGGGCTTTCCTATAATGAGAAGTTCTTC. Translated: CASNFDRGLSYNEKFF.

As to this clonotype: At one of its ends the junction is not consistent with the germline gene, which may arise from a read error. This rearrangement joins TRBV6-6 to TRBJ2-5; 8 nucleotides agree with TRBD2. There are 15 residues in the CDR3. Looked up from germline, CDR1 is MNHNY and CDR2 is SVGAGI (reference sequence). The CDR3 region is CATSYASSGQETQYF. Written as DNA, the CDR3 is TGTGCCACCAGTTACGCGTCTAGCGGGCAAGAGACTCAGTACTTC.

In the case of this clonotype: The junction departs from germline at one end; a sequencing error may be responsible. This chain connects TRBV24-1 to TRBJ2-1; D gene ambiguous. Germline loops: CDR1 KGHDR, CDR2 SFDVKD. This CDR3 contains 12 residues. The CDR3 DNA reads TGTGGCACCTGTGAACTTCAAGGCGAGCAGATCTTC. Its protein is CGTCELQGEQIF.

Of note for this clonotype: The junction does not match germline at one end; this may be a read error. The chain employs TRBV12-3 or TRBV12-4 and TRBJ1-5; possibly TRBD1 for D (6 bases). This CDR3 spans 16 amino acids. CDR3 residues: CVSSRSRDTYQQPQHF. The DNA of the CDR3 is TGTGTCAGCAGTCGAAGCCGGGACACTTATCAGCAGCCCCAGCATTTT.

This clonotype was picked up a small number of times. Since the CDR3 does not end with the conserved phenylalanine or tryptophan, this likely comes from a read error. The chain combines TRBV7-8 with TRBJ2-3; D gene ambiguous. The CDR3 runs 20 residues. Germline CDR1 SGHVS, CDR2 FQNEAQ. The CDR3 coding sequence is TGTGCTAGCAGCTTATGGGTTGGATCTGGGATGGCCCTAAAGATAAATACGCAGTATTTA. Amino acid sequence: CASSLWVGSGMALKINTQYL.

The table lists this clonotype with a count of one. The gene calls are TRBV4-2 and TRBJ1-6, with 7 bases identical to TRBD1. Germline CDR1 LGHNA, CDR2 YNFKEQ. The CDR3 contains 20 residues. Trimming removed 6 bases from V and 0 bases from J; junction bases left unmatched: 17. The CDR3 DNA follows: TGTGCCAGCAGACTCTCCGGTACAGGGGCTCCGAGCTCCTATAATTCACCCCTCCACTTT. Protein sequence: CASRLSGTGAPSSYNSPLHF.

This clonotype has just a few counts. A read error may produce the germline difference seen at one junction end. The chain is built from TRBV11-2 and TRBJ2-1, with 11 bases fitting TRBD2. CDR3 size: 16 residues. Looked up from germline, CDR1 is SGHAT and CDR2 is FQNNGV. The CDR3 here is CASSSLLAGVLDEQFF. The CDR3 bases are TGTGCTAGCAGCTCGTTACTAGCGGGAGTCCTCGATGAGCAATTCTTC.

Comment on this clonotype: The germline gene is not matched at one end of the junction; a read error may be the cause. This rearrangement joins TRBV11-2 to TRBJ2-3, with D possibly TRBD2 on 7 matching bases. The CDR3 is 17 amino acids. CDR1 is SGHAT, CDR2 FQNNGV, per germline. CDR3 protein: CASSLDPPGGYRDTQYF. The CDR3 DNA sequence: TGCGCCAGCAGCTTAGATCCCCCGGGGGGCTACAGAGATACGCAGTATTTT. Together with reference TRBV11-2 and TRBJ2-3, the CDR3 gives the full variable domain: EAGVAQSPRYKIIEKRQSVAFWCNPISGHATLYWYQQILGQGPKLLIQFQNNGVVDDSQLPKDRFSAERLKGVDSTLKIQPAKLEDSAVYLCASSLDPPGGYRDTQYFGPGTRLTVL.

In the case of this clonotype: One junction end does not reproduce the germline sequence, and a read error may be involved. V gene TRBV29-1 combines with J gene TRBJ2-5; 9 nucleotides align to TRBD1. CDR3 length: 15 residues. Germline CDR1 and CDR2: SQVTM and ANQGSEA. The CDR3 nucleotides read TGCATCGTTGTTCTCAACGGGACAGGGAGAGAGACCCAGTACTTC. Its protein is CIVVLNGTGRETQYF.

This clonotype occurred once. The CDR3 carries no conserved terminal phenylalanine or tryptophan, so it likely arises from a read error. Here the CDR3 DNA reads TGTGCCAACAGTTTAGACAGGGGATCCACAGATACGCAGTATTCT. Amino acids: CANSLDRGSTDTQYS. The chain combines TRBV12-3 or TRBV12-4 with TRBJ2-3, with 8 positions matching TRBD1. The length of the CDR3 is 15 residues.

The V and J genes are TRBV20-1 and TRBJ1-2, with a weak D call TRBD1 (6 bases). The germline CDR1 and CDR2 sequences are DFQATT and SNEGSKA (reference sequence). This CDR3 contains 14 residues. V was cut by 1 base and J by 2 bases, with 11 bases left in between. For the CDR3, the DNA is TGCAGTGCTAGAGGACAGGCAAGAAACTATGGCTACACCTTC. It yields the protein CSARGQARNYGYTF.

This clonotype was seen a single time. An end of the junction does not agree with germline; a read error may underlie this. The DNA for the CDR3 is TGTGCCACCAGTGATGGAAGGACAGGGAATAGAGATACGCAGTACTTT. This codes for CATSDGRTGNRDTQYF. The genes are TRBV24-1 and TRBJ2-3, with 8 bases that match TRBD1. The CDR3 has 16 amino acids. Germline lookup yields CDR1 KGHDR and CDR2 SFDVKD.

V gene TRBV5-4 combines with J gene TRBJ2-7; no reliable D call. Germline CDR1 and CDR2: SGHNT and YYREEE (reference sequence). With 5 bases removed from V and 0 bases from J, the gap between germline ends came to 15 bases. The CDR3 contains 15 residues. The CDR3 spells CASSLSGGPSYEQYF. CDR3 in DNA: TGTGCCAGCAGTTTGTCCGGTGGCCCCTCCTACGAGCAGTACTTC.

With regard to this clonotype: At one boundary the junction diverges from the germline segment, which might be a read error. The genes are TRBV6-1 and TRBJ2-7; TRBD1 agrees at 8 bases. Germline CDR1 MNHNS, CDR2 SASEGT. The CDR3 has 16 residues. The CDR3 DNA reads TGTGCCAGCACCCCACGGTCGGGACAGGACTCCTACGGGCAGTACTTC. This codes for CASTPRSGQDSYGQYF.

Comments on this clonotype: The junction departs from germline at one end; a sequencing error may be responsible. The chain carries TRBV6-2 or TRBV6-3 and TRBJ2-3; no firm D call. Per germline, CDR1 MNHEY and CDR2 SVGEGT. There are 16 residues in the CDR3. The CDR3 protein is CASSYDKAVVSDTHYF. CDR3 DNA sequence: TGTGCCAGCAGTTACGACAAGGCGGTAGTAAGTGATACGCATTATTTT.

Points on this clonotype: Since the CDR3 does not end with the conserved phenylalanine or tryptophan, this likely comes from a read error. This sequence joins TRBV11-2 and TRBJ2-7, with D maybe TRBD1 (5 bases). The CDR3 extends over 14 amino acids. Germline CDR1 reads SGHAT; CDR2 reads FQNNGV. The CDR3, as DNA: TGTGACAGCTGCTCTAACAGGAACTCCTACGAGCAGTACTTA. This encodes CDSCSNRNSYEQYL.

The chain has TRBV4-1 and TRBJ1-4; no firm D call. From germline, CDR1 is MGHRA and CDR2 YSYEKL. The CDR3 extends over 15 amino acids. V was pared by 4 bases and J by 11 bases, with 20 bases between. Written as DNA, the CDR3 is TGCGCCAGCAGCCTATGGGTGGCGGCTAGTGACAAACTGTTTTTT. Translated: CASSLWVAASDKLFF.

The V and J genes are TRBV6-2 or TRBV6-3 and TRBJ2-7; unclear D gene. The CDR3 extends over 11 amino acids. In germline, CDR1 is MNHEY, CDR2 SVGEGT. V lost 11 bases, J lost 8 bases, and 16 bases lay in between. The CDR3 protein is CALSAGYQQYV. CDR3 DNA sequence: TGTGCCCTCAGCGCCGGTTACCAGCAGTACGTC.

About this clonotype itself: The CDR3 end shows no conserved phenylalanine or tryptophan, and so a read error is likely. The genes are TRBV6-2 or TRBV6-3 and TRBJ2-1; 7 bases match TRBD2. Per the germline V gene, CDR1 is MNHEY and CDR2 is SVGEGT. CDR3 length: 15 residues. J was trimmed by 9 bases and V by 2 bases; bases with no gene match: 10. CDR3 bases: TGTGCCAGCAGTTACACGGCGGGAGACCTCAGTGAGCAGTTCTTG. Amino acids: CASSYTAGDLSEQFL.

The chain uses TRBV11-3 and TRBJ1-5; perhaps TRBD1 as D (5 bases). The CDR3 runs 15 residues. Germline V lookup: CDR1 SGHNT, CDR2 YENEEA. Trimming left V 3 bases short and J 6 bases short, with 15 bases between. The CDR3 reads CASSFDMGVTQPQHF. CDR3 sequence (DNA): TGTGCCAGCAGCTTTGATATGGGGGTGACTCAGCCCCAGCATTTT.

Regarding this clonotype: At one of its ends the junction is not consistent with the germline gene, which may arise from a read error. The gene calls are TRBV6-5 and TRBJ2-1, with 7 bases that match TRBD2. The CDR3 is made up of 17 amino acids. Looked up from germline, CDR1 is MNHEY and CDR2 is SVGAGI. CDR3 nucleotides: TGTGCCAGCAGTTACTCTTATCTCGGCGGGGGAGTCAATGTGCAGTTCTTC. Protein product: CASSYSYLGGGVNVQFF.

The chain employs TRBV10-3 and TRBJ2-3, with 11 nucleotides matching TRBD2. J lost 7 bases, V lost 3 bases, and 12 bases had no gene match. Germline V CDR1 and CDR2: ENHRY, SYGVKD. This CDR3 has 17 amino acids. CDR3 nucleotide sequence: TGTGCCATCAGTGACGTGGAACTAGCGGGAGCGGATTATACGCAGTATTTT. It specifies CAISDVELAGADYTQYF.

About this clonotype itself: The junction departs from the called germline gene at one end, perhaps through a read error. The V and J genes are TRBV5-1 and TRBJ2-7; a possible D gene is TRBD2 (5 bases). CDR1 SGHRS and CDR2 YFSETQ come from the germline V gene. This CDR3 has 15 amino acids. This CDR3 reads CASSSARTGPYEQHF. DNA of the CDR3: TGCGCCAGCAGCTCCGCCAGGACTGGACCCTACGAGCAGCACTTC.

In regard to this clonotype: The conserved final phenylalanine or tryptophan is absent from the CDR3, which likely points to a read error. The DNA is omitted, as the CDR3 cannot be located on it reliably, and the CDR3 follows TCRdb's listing. This chain joins TRBV11-2 and TRBJ2-3; TRBD2 reflects the table's D call only, with no check against the DNA. In germline, CDR1 is SGHAT, CDR2 FQNNGV. The CDR3 is 15 amino acids in total, end residues counted. The CDR3: CASSDSGRLTDTQQY.

Of note for this clonotype: Compared with germline, one end of the junction differs, possibly owing to a read error. The rearrangement links TRBV11-3 to TRBJ2-1; the D gene is possibly TRBD1 (5 bases). CDR1 SGHNT and CDR2 YENEEA come from the germline V gene. This CDR3 contains 14 residues. The CDR3 loop is CASSLGVSNNVQSF. In nucleotides, the CDR3 is TGTGCCAGCAGTTTAGGGGTCAGCAACAATGTGCAGTCCTTC.

In the case of this clonotype: A junction end diverges from the germline sequence, so it may reflect a read error. V and J are TRBV5-5 and TRBJ2-3; 10 bases map to TRBD2. From germline, CDR1 is SGHKS and CDR2 YYEKEE (reference sequence). This CDR3 spans 17 amino acids. CDR3 in DNA: TGTGCCAGCAGCCCGACCGGGTCTAGCGGGAGTGGAGATATGCAGTATTTT. As protein: CASSPTGSSGSGDMQYF.

Comment on this clonotype: A junction boundary mismatches the germline segment, possibly from a read error. V and J are TRBV11-2 and TRBJ2-7, with D tentatively TRBD1 (5 bases). CDR1 and CDR2 from the germline V gene are SGHAT and FQNNGV. This CDR3 comprises 14 residues. This chain's CDR3 is CASSSNRNPYKHYF. CDR3 coding DNA: TGTGCCAGCAGCTCTAACAGGAACCCCTACAAGCATTACTTC.